The next 7 T cell receptor beta chains were all read from a single sample in a study of blood T cell repertoires in COVID-19. Method: immunoSEQ multiplex PCR; TCRdb's copy keeps in-frame clones and lacks some. Among roughly 100,000 clones listed, less than 90% were seen once. Sequences were obtained from peripheral blood. Receptors originate from a human donor in a cohort sampled during active COVID-19.

The rearrangement joins TRBV28 to TRBJ2-5, with TRBD1 identical over 8 bases. V lost 6 bases, J lost 2 bases, and 8 bases stayed unmatched. The CDR3 spans 15 residues. Germline V gives CDR1 MDHEN, CDR2 SYDVKM. The CDR3 region has the DNA TGTGCCAGCAGCCCGGACAGGGCATTACAAGAGACCCAGTACTTC. Its protein product is CASSPDRALQETQYF.

This clone was recorded many times. The V and J genes are TRBV28 and TRBJ1-1; D not resolved. Trimming shortened V by 6 bases and J by 0 bases, and 17 bases separated the two germline ends. The CDR3 length is 16 residues. CDR1 MDHEN and CDR2 SYDVKM come from the germline V gene. The CDR3: CASSLHSQELNTEAFF. CDR3 coding DNA: TGTGCCAGCAGCCTCCACAGCCAAGAGCTGAACACTGAAGCTTTCTTT.

CDR3 sequence (DNA): TGTGCCAGCAGCCCAAGGACAGGGGTCAGCACAGATACGCAGTATTTT. Translating gives CASSPRTGVSTDTQYF. The chain couples TRBV7-2 to TRBJ2-3, with 9 bases fitting TRBD1. Germline loops: CDR1 SGHTA, CDR2 FQGNSA. V was pared by 5 bases and J by 0 bases, with 6 bases of the junction left unmatched. This CDR3 region has 16 residues.

This clone has a count of ten or more. The CDR3 sequence: CASKPGLQADTQYF. The CDR3 coding sequence is TGTGCCAGCAAACCAGGACTTCAAGCAGATACGCAGTATTTT. This chain connects TRBV6-4 to TRBJ2-3; D is possibly TRBD2 (5 bases). This CDR3 has 14 amino acids. V was clipped by 7 bases and J by 4 bases, with 15 bases between them. Germline V gives CDR1 MRHNA, CDR2 SNTAGT.

This rearrangement joins TRBV3-1 (or the pseudogene TRBV3-2) to TRBJ1-4; unclear D gene. Germline V gene lookup returns CDR1 LGHDT and CDR2 YNNKEL (reference sequence). V was pared by 2 bases and J by 6 bases, with 10 bases between. This CDR3 region has 14 residues. As DNA, the CDR3 is TGTGCCAGCAGCCAATACAATCGTGATGAAAAACTGTTTTTT. Its protein is CASSQYNRDEKLFF.

V usage is TRBV6-5 and J usage is TRBJ2-7, with 7 nucleotides matching TRBD2. The CDR3 is made up of 12 amino acids. CDR1 and CDR2 from the germline V gene are MNHEY and SVGAGI. With V trimmed by 7 bases and J by 4 bases, 4 bases remained unmatched. For the CDR3, the DNA is TGTGCCAGCACTACGGGAGGATACGAGCAGTACTTC. It translates to CASTTGGYEQYF.

The CDR3 region has the DNA TGTGCCAGCAGCAAGGAGGGAAGCGAGCAGTACTTC. This gives the protein CASSKEGSEQYF. The chain carries TRBV5-4 and TRBJ2-7; possibly TRBD2 for D (6 bases). This CDR3 is 12 amino acids long. In germline, CDR1 is SGHNT, CDR2 YYREEE (reference sequence). Trimming took 4 bases from V and 6 from J, leaving 11 bases between them.